This passage covers 7 T cell receptor beta chains from one sample sequenced in a study of T cells in Graves' hyperthyroidism and ophthalmopathy. Amplification yielded TCR beta CDR3 regions, with RNA transcripts as the source. The HTBI primer set served for first-round RT-PCR of the TCR CDR3. Each CDR3 protein is one row after TCRdb ran MiXCR on the multiplex PCR reads. The sample has a few hundred thousand distinct CDR3 sequences, 15% seen once. The sequenced sample was blood. The receptors come from a woman in her sixties or seventies with Graves' ophthalmopathy.

The sample holds many counts of this clonotype. The chain combines TRBV6-8 with TRBJ2-4; D remains unclear. The CDR3 loop spans 13 amino acids. Germline V gene sequence: CDR1 MNHGY, CDR2 SAAAGT. The ends were cut back, 8 bases at V and 8 bases at J, with 16 bases in the middle. CDR3 sequence reads: CASPGDRRDIQYF. CDR3 in DNA: TGTGCCAGCCCAGGAGACCGCCGGGACATTCAGTACTTC.

This clonotype has at least ten counts. The chain combines TRBV6-1 with TRBJ2-5, with 8 bases lining up with TRBD2. Germline CDR1 and CDR2: MNHNS and SASEGT. With V trimmed by 5 bases and J by 4 bases, 15 bases remained unmatched. The CDR3 contains 17 residues. In nucleotides, the CDR3 is TGTGCCAGCAGTCGGGGGGGTTGGGACAAGAGGGGAGAGACCCAGTACTTC. Translating gives CASSRGGWDKRGETQYF.

The rearrangement joins TRBV27 to TRBJ1-2, with a possible D match to TRBD1 (5 bases). CDR1 MNHEY and CDR2 SMNVEV come from the germline V gene (reference sequence). The CDR3 sequence is 14 residues long. Trimming shortened V by 2 bases and J by 7 bases, and 14 bases separated the two germline ends. The DNA for the CDR3 is TGTGCCAGCAGTTTAATCGACAGCTCTTCTGGCTACACCTTC. Translating it yields CASSLIDSSSGYTF.

This clonotype was observed at least ten times. The chain employs TRBV24-1 and TRBJ2-1; 10 bases line up with TRBD2. The CDR3 consists of 17 residues. Per the germline V gene, CDR1 is KGHDR and CDR2 is SFDVKD. After removal of 0 bases from V and 3 bases from J, the junction contained 4 bases not matched to a gene. In DNA, the CDR3 is TGTGCCACCAGTGATTTGAAGGCTAGCGGGGGCTACAATGAGCAGTTCTTC. Its translation is CATSDLKASGGYNEQFF.

This clonotype was seen repeatedly, ten times or more. The V call is TRBV28, the J call TRBJ2-1; TRBD2 might be the D (6 bases). CDR1 and CDR2 (germline): MDHEN, SYDVKM. This CDR3 is built from 15 residues. Between the trimmed V and J ends, which lost 5 bases and 10 bases, there was a span of 21 bases. The CDR3 loop reads CASSLGDSRGREQFF. DNA for the CDR3: TGTGCCAGCAGTCTGGGGGACTCTCGGGGGAGGGAGCAGTTCTTC.

Many counts were recorded for this clonotype. The J gene is TRBJ2-2, the V gene TRBV5-1, with D maybe TRBD1 (5 bases). V gave up 4 bases and J gave up 4 bases, with 11 bases separating them. Germline V gene data show CDR1 as SGHRS and CDR2 as YFSETQ. This CDR3 region has 14 residues. Here the CDR3 reads CASSAPDSTGELFF. In DNA form, the CDR3 reads TGCGCCAGCAGCGCGCCTGACAGCACCGGGGAGCTGTTTTTT.

This clonotype was counted at least ten times. The rearrangement uses TRBV7-8 and TRBJ2-3; D gene unclear. The CDR3 contains 14 residues. The V gene's germline CDR1 is SGHVS and CDR2 FQNEAQ. V was shortened by 0 bases and J by 6 bases, with 10 bases between the two germline ends. CDR3 bases: TGTGCCAGCAGCTTAGCGGGTCTCTCTGATACGCAGTATTTT. Translating gives CASSLAGLSDTQYF.